This T cell receptor beta chain is drawn from a study of T cell responses to AZD1222 COVID-19 vaccine. Overall study results and limits: Repertoires were collected only later (after the peak T cell response had occurred). Recipients of AZD1222 seropositive at baseline numbered only 6 or 7.

For this clone: The antigen remains unidentified.

TCRdb's copy holds only in-frame clones and misses some; the assay was immunoSEQ multiplex PCR. The data hold about 96,000 clones, with around 89% observed a single time. V lost 0 bases, J lost 1 base, and 15 bases lay in between. Germline V gives CDR1 GTSNPN, CDR2 SVGIG (reference sequence). The CDR3 has 16 amino acids. The sequenced sample was peripheral blood, obtained on day 0 of AZD1222 vaccination. This rearrangement joins TRBV30 to TRBJ1-2; D gene uncertain. The TCR was taken from an adult in good health. CDR3 protein: CAWSVLGRTNNYGYTF. The CDR3 DNA follows: TGTGCCTGGAGTGTACTAGGACGGACCAATAACTATGGCTACACCTTC.